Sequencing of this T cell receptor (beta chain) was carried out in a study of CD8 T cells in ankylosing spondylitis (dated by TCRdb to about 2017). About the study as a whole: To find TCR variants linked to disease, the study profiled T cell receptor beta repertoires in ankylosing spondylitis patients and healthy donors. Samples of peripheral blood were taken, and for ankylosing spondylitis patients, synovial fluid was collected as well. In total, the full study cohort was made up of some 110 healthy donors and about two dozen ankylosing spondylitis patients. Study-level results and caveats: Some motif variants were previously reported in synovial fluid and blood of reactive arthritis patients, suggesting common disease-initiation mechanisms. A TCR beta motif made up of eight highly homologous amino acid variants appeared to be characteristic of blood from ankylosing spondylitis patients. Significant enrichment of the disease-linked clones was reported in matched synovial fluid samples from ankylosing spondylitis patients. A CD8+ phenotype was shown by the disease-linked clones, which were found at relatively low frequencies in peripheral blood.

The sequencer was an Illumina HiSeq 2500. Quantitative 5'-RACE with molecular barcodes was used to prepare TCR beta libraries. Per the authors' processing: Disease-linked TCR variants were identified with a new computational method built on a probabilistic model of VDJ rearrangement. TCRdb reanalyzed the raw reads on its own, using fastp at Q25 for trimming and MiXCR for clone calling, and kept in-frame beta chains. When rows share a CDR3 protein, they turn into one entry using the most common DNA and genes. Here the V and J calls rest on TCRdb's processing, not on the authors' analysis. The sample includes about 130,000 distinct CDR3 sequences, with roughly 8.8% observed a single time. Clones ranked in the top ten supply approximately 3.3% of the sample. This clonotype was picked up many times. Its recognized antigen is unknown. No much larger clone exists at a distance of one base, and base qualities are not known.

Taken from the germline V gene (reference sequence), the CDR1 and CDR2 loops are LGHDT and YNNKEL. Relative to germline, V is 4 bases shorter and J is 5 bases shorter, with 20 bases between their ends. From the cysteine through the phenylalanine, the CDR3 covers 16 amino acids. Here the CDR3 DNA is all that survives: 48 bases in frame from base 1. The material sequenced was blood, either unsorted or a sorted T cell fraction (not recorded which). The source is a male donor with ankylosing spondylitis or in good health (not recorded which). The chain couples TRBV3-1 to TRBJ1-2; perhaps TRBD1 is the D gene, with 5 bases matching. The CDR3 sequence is CASSPGGTLVDYGYTF. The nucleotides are TGTGCCAGCAGCCCCGGAGGGACGCTGGTGGATTATGGCTACACCTTC.